These T cell receptor beta chains were read from a single sample in a study of control samples from healthy donors and cancer patients. The repertoire was sequenced with immunoSEQ multiplex PCR; TCRdb's copy has only in-frame clones and lacks some. Counted here are about 120,000 clones, around 91% occurring once; the ten biggest clones make up approximately 1.1%. The specimen was PBMCs. The receptors shown here come from a woman in her forties or fifties with colorectal cancer. Each CDR3 is given with its conserved first and last residue. A D gene is named only where the DNA matches it firmly. The size of a clone is reported for some rows only, either as once, few or many, or as a class for expanded clones.

clone_size,j_call,v_call,d_call,cdr3_nt,cdr3_aa
NA,TRBJ1-6,TRBV28,TRBD1,TGTGCCAGCAGAAACATACAGGGGGCTGGGTCACCCCTCCACTTT,CASRNIQGAGSPLHF
NA,TRBJ2-3,TRBV5-1,TRBD2,TGCGCCAGCAGCTTGTTATCTAGCGGGAGGCATAGCACAGATACGCAGTATTTT,CASSLLSSGRHSTDTQYF
NA,TRBJ1-1,TRBV11-2,NA,TGTGCCAGCAGCTTAGGAACGGGGTACCTGAACACTGAAGCTTTCTTT,CASSLGTGYLNTEAFF
NA,TRBJ2-6,TRBV7-7,TRBD1,TGTGCCAGCAGCCCCGGAGAGGGGGCCACTGGGGCCAACGTCCTGACTTTC,CASSPGEGATGANVLTF
NA,TRBJ1-6,TRBV11-3,TRBD1,TGTGCCAGCAGCCGGGACAGCTATAATTCACCCCTCCACTTT,CASSRDSYNSPLHF
NA,TRBJ2-6,TRBV5-1,TRBD1,TGCGCCAGCAGCTTACAAGGGGGCTATGGATCTGGGGCCAACGTCCTGACTTTC,CASSLQGGYGSGANVLTF
NA,TRBJ2-1,TRBV10-2,TRBD2,TGCGCCAGCAACCTCAGCGGGGGGGAGGGTGAGCAGTTCTTC,CASNLSGGEGEQFF
once,TRBJ2-3,TRBV7-6,NA,TGTGCCAGCAGCTCCTTCCCGGGCACAGATACGCAGTATTTT,CASSSFPGTDTQYF
NA,TRBJ2-1,TRBV5-4,NA,TGTGCCAGCAGCTTCCCAGGGGGGTCCAATGAGCAGTTCTTC,CASSFPGGSNEQFF
many,TRBJ1-4,TRBV11-3,NA,TGTGCCAGCAGCTTTCGGTCGCAGGCCCGGGTATTTAATGAAAAACTGTTTTTT,CASSFRSQARVFNEKLFF
NA,TRBJ2-1,TRBV6-1,NA,TGTGCCAGCAGTGAACTAGATCGTTACAATGAGCAGTTCTTC,CASSELDRYNEQFF
NA,TRBJ1-1,TRBV6-5,NA,TGTGCCAGCAGTCAGGGAAAACTCACTGAAGCTTTCTTT,CASSQGKLTEAFF
NA,TRBJ2-7,TRBV7-9,NA,TGTGCCAGCAGCTTAGCAAGACAGAGCGACGAGCAGTACTTC,CASSLARQSDEQYF
NA,TRBJ2-1,TRBV10-3,TRBD1,TGTGCCATCAGTGATGGCCAAGGGGGCAAATCAACTGAGCAGTTCTTC,CAISDGQGGKSTEQFF
NA,TRBJ1-2,TRBV9,TRBD1,TGTGCCAGCAGCGACACAGGGGGCTATGGCTACACCTTC,CASSDTGGYGYTF
NA,TRBJ2-6,TRBV7-9,NA,TGTGCCAGCAGCCCCCGTAATTCGGCCAACGTCCTGACTTTC,CASSPRNSANVLTF
NA,TRBJ1-1,TRBV27,TRBD1,TGTGCCAGCAGGCACGGGACAGGGAACACTGAAGCTTTCTTT,CASRHGTGNTEAFF
NA,TRBJ1-5,TRBV19,NA,TGTGCCAGTAGCGGGACCTCATCGCAGCCCCAGCATTTT,CASSGTSSQPQHF
NA,TRBJ1-1,TRBV19,NA,TGTGCCAGTAGTAACGAGGTCAAGAACACTGAAGCTTTCTTT,CASSNEVKNTEAFF
once,TRBJ1-2,TRBV7-9,NA,TGTGCCAGCAGCTTCGGGGGCGGAAATGGCTACACCTTC,CASSFGGGNGYTF
NA,TRBJ1-4,TRBV5-6,NA,TGTGCCAGCAGCGCGACAGGATCTAATGAAAAACTGTTTTTT,CASSATGSNEKLFF
few,TRBJ1-4,TRBV5-1,NA,TGCGCCAGCAGCGACCCCCGAGGTGGTGAAAAACTGTTTTTT,CASSDPRGGEKLFF
NA,TRBJ1-2,TRBV9,NA,TGTGCCAGCAGCGTCGACAGCTATGGCTACACCTTC,CASSVDSYGYTF
NA,TRBJ2-1,TRBV6-5,TRBD2,TGTGCCAGCAGTTCCTTGACTAGCGGGAGGCGCAATGAGCAGTTCTTC,CASSSLTSGRRNEQFF
NA,TRBJ1-3,TRBV12-5,NA,TGTGCTAGTGGTACAGGGTTCTCTGGAAACACCATATATTTT,CASGTGFSGNTIYF
once,TRBJ1-1,TRBV25-1,NA,TGTGCCAGCAGTGAGGTAGGGAACACTGAAGCTTTCTTT,CASSEVGNTEAFF
NA,TRBJ2-2,TRBV5-1,NA,TGCGCCAGCAGCCTGTTGGAACTCACCGGGGAGCTGTTTTTT,CASSLLELTGELFF
NA,TRBJ2-4,TRBV19,TRBD2,TGTGCCAGTAGTATAGCACTAGCGGGGACCAAAAACATTCAGTACTTC,CASSIALAGTKNIQYF
NA,TRBJ2-3,TRBV29-1,TRBD2,TGCAGCGTTCCCGGACTAGCGGGAGGGCTGACAGATACGCAGTATTTT,CSVPGLAGGLTDTQYF
NA,TRBJ2-7,TRBV11-2,TRBD2,TGTGCCAGCAGCCCGGCGGGGGGCGGCGAGCAGTACTTC,CASSPAGGGEQYF
NA,TRBJ2-7,TRBV28,NA,TGTGCCAGCAGTTTCAGCCAAATCTACGAGCAGTACTTC,CASSFSQIYEQYF
few,TRBJ1-1,TRBV7-9,NA,TGTGCCACACGACGTTCAGGGGATATCACTGAAGCTTTCTTT,CATRRSGDITEAFF